This TCR beta chain was profiled in a study of blood T cell repertoires in COVID-19 (TCRdb year 2020). Study-level background: Samples from collaborators originated in the United States, Italy and Spain and spanned both the acute and convalescent phases of COVID-19. The dataset comprised deeply sampled blood TCRbeta repertoires from subjects exposed to, actively infected with, or recovered from COVID-19. The material from the prospective study consisted of cDNA or gDNA derived from T cells, B-cell-depleted T cells, or PBMCs. HLA class I and class II types, where available, came from metadata supplied by the sample provider rather than from assay-based typing. The samples were drawn from two sources: the first 160 participants of the ongoing ImmuneRACE study, and 950 to 1,500 subjects contributed by 6 global collaborators. Sample metadata almost always included a de-identified subject ID, COVID-19 status, age in years and sex. The repertoires were made available in a free public database intended to serve as a resource for research on the immune response to SARS-CoV-2. What the authors observed across the whole study: Clinical and demographic metadata were provided uncurated, with the amount varying by source and participant.

This clone was counted a few times. The antigen it recognizes is unknown. Qualities for individual bases were not recorded, and no much larger clone is one base off. At one collaborating source in Seattle, patients were enrolled during active infection and were followed longitudinally through the course of disease. The collaborating institutions used their own protocols to collect whole blood in K2EDTA tubes. Collaborator samples were shipped for TCRbeta analysis as frozen whole blood, isolated PBMCs, or DNA extracted from either sample type. The CDR3 holds 14 amino acids from the cysteine to the phenylalanine. The CDR3 DNA has 42 bases and is translated from base 1. The junction shows trimming of 6 bases on V and 3 bases on J, plus 11 bases between the germline ends. For CDR1 and CDR2, the germline V gene lists MDHEN and SYDVKM. TCRbeta CDR3 regions were amplified from genomic DNA by means of the immunoSEQ Assay, a bias-controlled multiplex PCR. Per the authors' processing: Within the assay, amplification of reference gene primers was used to estimate how many nucleated cells each sample contained. To quantify the absolute abundance of each unique TCRbeta CDR3 rearrangement, sequence reads were collapsed and filtered. For each sample, productive Simpson clonality was calculated as the square root of Simpson's diversity index over productive rearrangements. Held by TCRdb, this immuneACCESS table contains in-frame sequences only and omits some clones. Under half of the omission traces to an unresolved V gene where checked; the cause of the rest is unknown. The V and J calls and clone size come from that table; D and trimming were worked out from the DNA. The sample table records approximately 79,000 clones; less than 90% of these occur just once. The ten largest clones represent roughly 13% of the sample.

The origin of this receptor is a man between 50 and 59 years old with COVID-19, enrolled during active disease. The sample consisted of peripheral blood. The sequence is built from TRBV28 and TRBJ2-2; D gene: possibly TRBD1, on 6 matching bases. The CDR3 in this case is CASSQGRDTGELFF. The nucleotide sequence reads as follows: TGTGCCAGCAGCCAGGGGCGGGACACCGGGGAGCTGTTTTTT.